Shown below are 26 T cell receptor beta chains from a single sample sequenced in a study of regulatory T cells in long-lasting Graves disease. With iRepertoire HTBI primers and Arm-PCR of CDR3 regions, TCR beta libraries were built. MiXCR, applied by TCRdb to the multiplex PCR reads, yields one record per CDR3 protein. The sample includes more than 400,000 distinct CDR3 sequences, 15% to 20% of them seen just once. Indicated time point: newly diagnosed GD, antithyroid drugs for less than 3 months. PBMC-derived RNA was used for the TCR library. This same sample was also taken into another study, of T cells in Graves' hyperthyroidism and ophthalmopathy.

The input for sequencing was peripheral blood mononuclear cells (PBMCs), taken at new diagnosis, from a patient treated with antithyroid drugs. The receptor set was obtained from a man aged 40-55 years with Graves disease.

This chain connects TRBV9 to TRBJ2-1; D is undetermined. The V end was cut by 0 bases, the J end by 10 bases, with 14 bases between. CDR1 and CDR2 (germline): SGDLS, YYNGEE. The CDR3 loop spans 14 amino acids. The CDR3 protein is CASSVGPLMEEQFF. The CDR3 DNA follows: TGTGCCAGCAGCGTAGGCCCCTTAATGGAGGAGCAGTTCTTC.

The rearrangement uses TRBV28 and TRBJ1-1; TRBD1 matches 9 bases. CDR3 length: 13 amino acids. The J segment lost 7 bases and the V segment lost 4 bases, leaving 4 bases of the junction unmatched. Germline assignment: CDR1 MDHEN and CDR2 SYDVKM. The CDR3 coding sequence is TGTGCCAGCAGTTGGGGGACAGGGCTTGAAGCTTTCTTT. Its translation: CASSWGTGLEAFF.

The chain employs TRBV28 and TRBJ2-1, with no clear D. The CDR3 sequence is 14 residues long. CDR1 and CDR2 from the germline V gene are MDHEN and SYDVKM. V lost 5 bases and J lost 5, with 13 bases in between. The CDR3 DNA follows: TGTGCCAGCAGTCAGGAAGAACTTGACAATGAGCAGTTCTTC. This sequence encodes CASSQEELDNEQFF. Full variable domain (rest looked up from reference TRBV28 and TRBJ2-1): DVKVTQSSRYLVKRTGEKVFLECVQDMDHENMFWYRQDPGLGLRLIYFSYDVKMKEKGDIPEGYSVSREKKERFSLILESASTNQTSMYLCASSQEELDNEQFFGPGTRLTVL.

This clonotype was observed a handful of times. CDR3 sequence reads: CASRRHLRGEKLFF. CDR3 sequence (DNA): TGTGCCAGCAGGAGACATCTCCGGGGTGAAAAACTGTTTTTT. The rearrangement uses TRBV27 and TRBJ1-4; D is undetermined. CDR1 is MNHEY and CDR2 is SMNVEV in the germline V gene (reference sequence). This CDR3 spans 14 amino acids. Deletions cut 6 bases from V and 7 bases from J, with 15 bases between.

This clonotype showed up many times. This sequence joins TRBV28 and TRBJ2-7, with D possibly called TRBD1 or TRBD2 (5 bases each). The germline CDR1 and CDR2 sequences are MDHEN and SYDVKM. V was trimmed by 5 bases and J by 2 bases, leaving 13 bases between them. The CDR3 spans 14 residues. The CDR3 sequence is CASSPVGTTYEQYF. DNA for the CDR3: TGTGCCAGCAGTCCAGTTGGGACCACCTACGAGCAGTACTTC.

This clonotype was seen repeatedly, ten times or more. The chain uses TRBV5-1 and TRBJ2-5, with TRBD2 matching over 12 bases. The J segment lost 3 bases and the V segment lost 4 bases, leaving 7 bases of the junction unmatched. This CDR3 has 16 residues. Per the germline V gene, CDR1 is SGHRS and CDR2 is YFSETQ. The CDR3: CASSGLTSGGEETQYF. Here the CDR3 DNA reads TGCGCCAGCAGCGGACTGACTAGCGGGGGAGAAGAGACCCAGTACTTC.

This clonotype was recorded many times. The chain uses TRBV5-1 and TRBJ2-3; D might be TRBD2 (6 bases). Trimming took off 6 bases at V and 2 bases at J, with 13 bases between the two ends. Germline values: CDR1 SGHRS, CDR2 YFSETQ. This CDR3 spans 14 amino acids. CDR3 amino acids: CASKPGELTDTQYF. As DNA, the CDR3 is TGCGCCAGCAAGCCGGGAGAGCTCACAGATACGCAGTATTTT.

The chain carries TRBV20-1 and TRBJ2-7, with TRBD1 matching over 10 bases. Germline V CDR1 and CDR2: DFQATT, SNEGSKA (reference sequence). This CDR3 is built from 14 residues. The J segment lost 6 bases and the V segment lost 8 bases, leaving 13 bases of the junction unmatched. CDR3 nucleotides: TGCAGTTTCCACCGAGGGACAGGGGTTTCCGAGCAGTACTTC. Its protein product is CSFHRGTGVSEQYF.

This clonotype was seen ten or more times. The chain couples TRBV20-1 to TRBJ2-5, with TRBD1 identical over 11 bases. CDR3 length equals 12 residues. Germline CDR1 is DFQATT and CDR2 is SNEGSKA (reference sequence). Germline trimming cut 6 bases from V and 7 bases from J; bases unmatched to any gene: 4. This chain's CDR3 is CSAPDRGPTQYF. CDR3 sequence (DNA): TGCAGTGCCCCGGACAGGGGGCCGACCCAGTACTTC.

At least ten counts were recorded for this clonotype. The chain combines TRBV30 with TRBJ1-2; D possibly corresponds to TRBD1 (6 bases). The germline V gene encodes CDR1 GTSNPN and CDR2 SVGIG (reference sequence). CDR3 size: 13 residues. With 0 bases removed from V and 5 bases from J, the gap between germline ends came to 10 bases. The CDR3 reads CAWSVTGSYGYTF. The CDR3 nucleotides read TGTGCCTGGAGTGTAACAGGGTCTTATGGCTACACCTTC.

This rearrangement joins TRBV18 to TRBJ1-5; 8 positions match TRBD1. CDR1 is KGHSH and CDR2 is LQKENI in the germline V gene. The CDR3 spans 14 residues. V shed 6 bases and J 7 bases; nucleotides not matched to a gene: 8. The CDR3 loop reads CASSDRDRSQPQHF. CDR3 nucleotides: TGTGCCAGCTCGGACCGGGACAGGAGCCAGCCCCAGCATTTT.

The sample holds many counts of this clonotype. The chain recombines TRBV30 with TRBJ2-1; 10 nucleotides align to TRBD2. This CDR3 contains 15 residues. Trimming took 2 bases from V and 0 from J; bases not matched to a gene: 1. Germline CDR1 GTSNPN, CDR2 SVGIG (reference sequence). The DNA of the CDR3 is TGTGCCTGGAGTCGGACTAGCGGCTCCTACAATGAGCAGTTCTTC. It codes for CAWSRTSGSYNEQFF.

This clonotype came up many times. J is TRBJ2-1 and V is TRBV7-8; 9 bases map to TRBD1. V trimming: 1 base; J trimming: 16 bases; junction bases outside the gene matches: 11. CDR3 length: 14 amino acids. The germline CDR1 and CDR2 sequences are SGHVS and FQNEAQ. DNA of the CDR3: TGTGCCAGCAGCTTAGAGTTGGTGGGACAGGGCGTCTTCTTC. Residues: CASSLELVGQGVFF.

Remarks on this clonotype: A single base separates this from a much larger clone, so it may be a read error. The chain couples TRBV12-5 to TRBJ2-7, with 13 bases fitting TRBD2. V dropped 6 bases and J dropped 7; count of bases not matched to a gene: 15. Germline CDR1 is LGHNT and CDR2 is FRNRAP. This CDR3 spans 17 amino acids. The CDR3 bases are TGTGCTAGTGGCTGGGGACTAGCGGGATTCGGGTACAATGAGCAGTACTTC. This translates into CASGWGLAGFGYNEQYF.

The table lists this clonotype with many counts. J is TRBJ2-5 and V is TRBV27, with unresolved D. V lost 2 bases and J lost 1, with 2 bases in between. In germline, CDR1 is MNHEY, CDR2 SMNVEV (reference sequence). This CDR3 has 12 amino acids. The CDR3: CASSLVQETQYF. Here the CDR3 DNA reads TGTGCCAGCAGTTTAGTCCAAGAGACCCAGTACTTC.

This clonotype has more than one count but fewer than ten. The chain has TRBV6-1 and TRBJ1-1, with a possible D match to TRBD1 (6 bases). V was pared by 1 base and J by 5 bases, with 14 bases between. This CDR3 is 15 amino acids long. Germline loops: CDR1 MNHNS, CDR2 SASEGT. The DNA for the CDR3 is TGTGCCAGCAGTGAAGACACAGGGAGGATGACTGAAGCTTTCTTT. This translates into CASSEDTGRMTEAFF.

This clonotype was found many times. The CDR3 DNA sequence: TGCAGTGCTGAGTGGGCTAATGAGCAGTTCTTC. Translation: CSAEWANEQFF. V and J are TRBV20-1 and TRBJ2-1; D is unclear. CDR3 length equals 11 residues. Trimming stripped 5 bases from V and 7 bases from J, with 9 bases between. Germline V CDR1 and CDR2: DFQATT, SNEGSKA (reference sequence).

The table lists this clonotype with a count of one. One end of the junction is discordant with germline, which a read error may explain. The genes are TRBV6-2 or TRBV6-3 and TRBJ2-1, with 16 nucleotides matching TRBD2. This CDR3 is 19 amino acids long. Germline assignment: CDR1 MNHEY and CDR2 SVGEGT. CDR3 in amino acids: CASSEFGTSGRAYYNEQFF. CDR3 in DNA: TGCGCCAGCAGTGAATTTGGGACTAGCGGGAGGGCCTACTACAATGAGCAGTTCTTC.

This clonotype was counted between two and nine times. This chain uses TRBV14 with TRBJ2-7; TRBD2 matches 10 bases. CDR3 length equals 15 residues. The J segment lost 6 bases and the V segment lost 1 base, leaving 6 bases of the junction unmatched. Germline CDR1 SGHDN, CDR2 FVKESK. The CDR3 DNA is TGTGCCAGCAGCCAAGCACTAGCGGGACCCCTCGAGCAGTACTTC. Residues: CASSQALAGPLEQYF.

Ten or more counts support this clonotype. This chain joins TRBV28 and TRBJ2-1; 15 nucleotides agree with TRBD2. This CDR3 is 20 amino acids long. Looked up from germline, CDR1 is MDHEN and CDR2 is SYDVKM. V was clipped by 6 bases and J by 3 bases; unmatched bases: 15. Here the CDR3 DNA reads TGTGCCAGCAGCTACGCCCCCGGGACTAGCGGGAGGCCGATCTACAATGAGCAGTTCTTC. Translation: CASSYAPGTSGRPIYNEQFF.

This clonotype was seen a handful of times. This could be a read error, since a much larger clone is one nucleotide away. The CDR3 region has the DNA TGTGCCAGCACCCAACAAGACTACGAGCAGTACTTC. Translated, it gives CASTQQDYEQYF. The V and J genes are TRBV2 and TRBJ2-7, with D unresolved. Germline V gives CDR1 SNHLY, CDR2 FYNNEI. The length of the CDR3 is 12 residues. The V and J ends lost 7 bases and 3 bases respectively, with 10 bases between them.

This clonotype has ten or more counts. The chain uses TRBV2 and TRBJ1-1, with D unresolved. CDR1 SNHLY and CDR2 FYNNEI come from the germline V gene. V was cut by 7 bases and J by 0 bases, with 15 bases left in between. The CDR3 has 15 residues. CDR3 protein: CASILDTSLNTEAFF. The CDR3 DNA is TGTGCCAGCATCCTCGACACCAGCTTGAACACTGAAGCTTTCTTT. The variable domain in full, completed from reference TRBV2 and TRBJ1-1, reads EPEVTQTPSHQVTQMGQEVILRCVPISNHLYFYWYRQILGQKVEFLVSFYNNEISEKSEIFDDQFSVERPDGSNFTLKIRSTKLEDSAMYFCASILDTSLNTEAFFGQGTRLTVV.

This clonotype occurred many times. J is TRBJ2-7 and V is TRBV12-3 or TRBV12-4; weak D call: TRBD1 (6 bases). The CDR3 extends over 15 amino acids. The ends were cut back, 5 bases at V and 2 bases at J, with 16 bases in the middle. For the CDR3, the DNA is TGTGCCAGCAGTGAACTGGGGGCGCGTACCTACGAGCAGTACTTC. Protein sequence: CASSELGARTYEQYF.

Turning to this clonotype: Because the CDR3 is missing its conserved closing phenylalanine or tryptophan, this is likely a read error. This sequence joins TRBV9 and TRBJ2-7; D is unresolved. V lost 0 bases to trimming and J lost 1 base, with 8 bases between them. The CDR3 is 14 residues long. CDR1 and CDR2 (germline): SGDLS, YYNGEE. CDR3 bases: TGTGCCAGCAGCGTAGAGGACGGATCCTACGAGCAGTACCTC. Its translation is CASSVEDGSYEQYL.

The gene calls are TRBV7-9 and TRBJ1-3; maybe TRBD1 (6 bases). CDR1 and CDR2 (germline): SEHNR, FQNEAQ (reference sequence). CDR3 length equals 18 residues. Trimming shortened V by 5 bases and J by 0 bases, and 20 bases separated the two germline ends. The DNA for the CDR3 is TGTGCCAGCAGCCCAACAGGGTGGCCGGGGCTCTCTGGAAACACCATATATTTT. Its protein is CASSPTGWPGLSGNTIYF.

This chain links TRBV6-1 with TRBJ2-7, with no clear D. The V end lost 6 bases, the J end lost 4 bases, and 13 bases lay between the germline ends. The CDR3 is 13 residues long. Germline V gene lookup returns CDR1 MNHNS and CDR2 SASEGT. The CDR3 protein is CASSVETPYEQYF. Written as DNA, the CDR3 is TGTGCCAGCAGCGTCGAGACACCGTACGAGCAGTACTTC.